The 14 T cell receptor beta chains listed next were all sequenced from one sample in a study of blood T cell repertoires in COVID-19. TCRdb's table, derived via immunoSEQ multiplex PCR, lists solely in-frame clones and lacks some. The table records around 200,000 clones, roughly 80% of them present only once. Material for sequencing was peripheral blood. These receptors were collected from a woman aged 80 or over with acute or convalescent COVID-19.

This sequence joins TRBV11-2 and TRBJ1-1, with D perhaps TRBD1 (6 bases). There are 14 residues in the CDR3. Germline loops: CDR1 SGHAT, CDR2 FQNNGV. Trimming pared 5 bases from V and 2 bases from J, leaving 12 bases between. The chain's CDR3 is CASSSTGINTEAFF. The CDR3 bases are TGTGCCAGCAGCAGTACAGGGATTAACACTGAAGCTTTCTTT.

This rearrangement joins TRBV19 to TRBJ1-2; D is unresolved. This CDR3 has 17 residues. The V end lost 11 bases, the J end lost 0 bases, and 25 bases lay between the germline ends. The germline V gene has CDR1 LNHDA and CDR2 SQIVND (reference sequence). The chain's CDR3 is CASDRGTPTPTNYGYTF. The CDR3 coding sequence is TGTGCCTCAGATCGGGGAACACCTACCCCGACTAACTATGGCTACACCTTC.

V gene TRBV5-8 combines with J gene TRBJ2-7; D is possibly TRBD1 (7 bases). There are 17 residues in the CDR3. V lost 6 bases, J lost 3 bases, and 25 bases lay in between. In germline, CDR1 is SGHTS, CDR2 YDEGEE. Here the CDR3 reads CASKDRRRGILDYEQYF. The CDR3 DNA reads as TGTGCCAGCAAGGACAGGAGGAGGGGTATATTAGACTACGAGCAGTACTTC.

V and J are TRBV27 and TRBJ1-3; 7 bases agree with TRBD1. V lost 6 bases to trimming and J lost 2 bases; unmatched junction nucleotides: 7. This CDR3 has 15 residues. Germline V gene lookup returns CDR1 MNHEY and CDR2 SMNVEV (reference sequence). Written as DNA, the CDR3 is TGTGCCAGCAGACGGGCAGGGACAGCTGGAAACACCATATATTTT. Its translation is CASRRAGTAGNTIYF.

The chain is built from TRBV6-2 or TRBV6-3 and TRBJ2-1, with 9 bases identical to TRBD1. V was pared by 5 bases and J by 3 bases, with 11 bases of the junction left unmatched. The CDR3 covers 17 residues. From germline, CDR1 is MNHEY and CDR2 SVGEGT. The CDR3 DNA reads TGTGCCAGCAGTGCCGGAACCGGGACAGGGATCTACAATGAGCAGTTCTTC. Protein: CASSAGTGTGIYNEQFF.

The chain couples TRBV11-2 to TRBJ2-7; TRBD2 aligns across 11 bases. Germline V gives CDR1 SGHAT, CDR2 FQNNGV. This CDR3 is 14 amino acids long. J lost 2 bases, V lost 6 bases, and 3 bases had no gene match. In DNA form, the CDR3 reads TGTGCCAGCAGGGAGACTAGCGGGACCTACGAGCAGTACTTC. It is translated as CASRETSGTYEQYF.

This rearrangement joins TRBV5-6 to TRBJ2-2; a weak D match, TRBD1 (7 bases). The CDR3 extends over 15 amino acids. Germline V gene lookup returns CDR1 SGHDT and CDR2 YYEEEE. Trimming left V 4 bases short and J 5 bases short, with 15 bases between. In DNA, the CDR3 is TGTGCCAGCAGCGGAAAGGGGGCGGGAACCGGGGAGCTGTTTTTT. This sequence encodes CASSGKGAGTGELFF.

V is TRBV19 and J is TRBJ2-7, with 7 nucleotides matching TRBD2. Germline V gives CDR1 LNHDA, CDR2 SQIVND (reference sequence). This CDR3 region has 15 residues. V shed 5 bases, J shed 0 bases, and the junction held 7 bases outside the gene matches. The CDR3 reads CASSPTSVSSYEQYF. The CDR3, as DNA: TGTGCCAGTAGTCCTACTAGCGTGAGCTCCTACGAGCAGTACTTC.

The rearrangement uses TRBV4-2 and TRBJ2-1; 8 bases align to TRBD2. CDR1 and CDR2 (germline): LGHNA, YNFKEQ. The CDR3 contains 17 residues. V shed 0 bases and J 7 bases; nucleotides not matched to a gene: 11. CDR3 DNA sequence: TGTGCCAGCAGCCAAGAAAGGGCCCTAGCGGGTACTAATGAGCAGTTCTTC. Translation: CASSQERALAGTNEQFF.

The rearrangement uses TRBV5-1 and TRBJ1-6, with D possibly TRBD1 on 6 matching bases. The CDR3 contains 14 residues. The V end lost 4 bases, the J end lost 9 bases, and 14 bases lay between the germline ends. Germline assignment: CDR1 SGHRS and CDR2 YFSETQ. The CDR3 sequence is CASSPGTMISPLHF. Written as DNA, the CDR3 is TGCGCCAGCAGCCCCGGGACAATGATTTCACCCCTCCACTTT.

The chain carries TRBV28 and TRBJ2-7, with TRBD1 matching over 7 bases. Germline V CDR1 and CDR2: MDHEN, SYDVKM. Unmatched junction bases numbered 6, after V lost 5 bases and J lost 2 bases. There are 14 residues in the CDR3. Here the CDR3 reads CASSNPGQPYEQYF. CDR3 in DNA: TGTGCCAGCAGTAATCCGGGACAGCCCTACGAGCAGTACTTC.

The rearrangement uses TRBV19 and TRBJ1-2, with 7 bases matching TRBD1. Germline V lookup: CDR1 LNHDA, CDR2 SQIVND (reference sequence). Trimming removed 4 bases from V and 0 bases from J; junction bases left unmatched: 8. There are 16 residues in the CDR3. CDR3 protein: CASSTPHRGSNYGYTF. As DNA, the CDR3 is TGTGCCAGTAGTACCCCCCACAGGGGTTCTAACTATGGCTACACCTTC.

The chain recombines TRBV28 with TRBJ1-4; weak D call: TRBD1 (5 bases). The CDR3 extends over 14 amino acids. Looked up from germline, CDR1 is MDHEN and CDR2 is SYDVKM. V was cut by 6 bases and J by 6 bases, with 14 bases left in between. In DNA form, the CDR3 reads TGTGCCAGCAGCTCATCTGGAGGGGATGAAAAACTGTTTTTT. It translates to CASSSSGGDEKLFF.

The chain recombines TRBV27 with TRBJ1-5; D not resolved. The CDR3 is 14 amino acids. CDR1 and CDR2 (germline): MNHEY, SMNVEV (reference sequence). V gave up 5 bases and J gave up 0 bases, with 8 bases separating them. The CDR3 DNA is TGTGCCAGCAGTCGACTGTATAGCAATCAGCCCCAGCATTTT. It encodes CASSRLYSNQPQHF.